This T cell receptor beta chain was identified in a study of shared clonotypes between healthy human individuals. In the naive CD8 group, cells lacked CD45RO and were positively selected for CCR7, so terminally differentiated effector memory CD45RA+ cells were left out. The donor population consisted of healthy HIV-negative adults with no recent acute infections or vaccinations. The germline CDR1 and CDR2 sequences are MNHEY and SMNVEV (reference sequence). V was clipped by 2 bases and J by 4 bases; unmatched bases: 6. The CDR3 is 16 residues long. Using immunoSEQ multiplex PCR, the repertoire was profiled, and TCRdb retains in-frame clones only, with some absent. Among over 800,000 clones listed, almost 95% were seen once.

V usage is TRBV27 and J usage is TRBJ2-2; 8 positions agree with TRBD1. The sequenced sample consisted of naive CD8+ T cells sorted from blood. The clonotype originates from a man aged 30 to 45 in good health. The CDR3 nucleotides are TGTGCCAGCAGTTTAACGGCAGGGGGCGCCACCGGGGAGCTGTTTTTT. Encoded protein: CASSLTAGGATGELFF.